The present TCR beta chain was sequenced within a study of T-cell memory formation after mild COVID-19 (dated by TCRdb to the early 2020s). Study-wide context: TCR sequence clusters from the two donors were found to be largely donor specific. In a couple of donors, T-cell clones that expanded and contracted after mild COVID-19 were followed by sequencing TCRalpha and TCRbeta repertoires longitudinally. The cohort comprised two young, previously healthy adult volunteers, one female and one male.

The data were produced on an Illumina NovaSeq 6000. TCRalpha and TCRbeta cDNA libraries were constructed by 5'RACE with constant-segment primers, with sample barcodes and unique molecular identifiers being introduced. RNA was extracted from every sample with Trizol reagent. The libraries were amplified in two PCR steps, and the second step added a second sample barcode and Illumina TruSeq adapters. The libraries were sequenced on an Illumina NovaSeq using 2 x 150 bp paired-end reads. In the authors' own workflow: Demultiplexing of reads and collapsing into UMI-guided consensus sequences were performed with migec v1.2.7. With mixcr v2.1.11, UMI consensuses were aligned to TRA and TRB V and J templates and assembled into clonotypes. Clonotypes were classified as expanded or contracted when called significant by both edgeR and NoisET, with noise models trained on biological replicates. For edgeR calls, a false discovery rate-adjusted p below 0.01 and a log2 fold-change threshold of 1 were applied. As an exploratory analysis of dynamics, max-normalized trajectories of the 1000 most abundant clonotypes were examined with PCA combined with hierarchical clustering. Each responding clone was given a CD4 or CD8 phenotype based on the CD4+ and CD8+ repertoires, which had been sequenced separately. TCRdb ran its own pipeline on the public reads, namely fastp trimming at Q25 and MiXCR clone calling, and kept in-frame beta chains. Every distinct CDR3 protein forms one entry, paired with its most common genes and DNA. TCRdb's processing, not the authors' own work, is the source of the V and J calls. A total of roughly 110,000 distinct CDR3 sequences appear in this sample, around 12% of them only once. Of the sample, about 27% is held by the ten largest clones.

CDR1 and CDR2 are read off the germline V gene (reference sequence) as SEHNR and FQNEAQ. Trimming removed 5 bases from V and 1 base from J; the gene matches leave 7 bases unexplained. Spanning cysteine to phenylalanine, the CDR3 consists of 15 amino acids. Only the CDR3 DNA is retained, 45 bases long and in frame from the first base. Ficoll-Paque density gradient centrifugation was the method used to isolate PBMCs. Here is what the overall study found, with its caveats: Whether the second-wave clones peaking on day 37 were SARS-CoV-2 specific was not confirmed. Contracting CD4+ clones were found mainly in CM and EM memory subsets, while CD8+ clones were enriched in EMRA. Some responding clones were found in pre-infection memory, which suggests that pre-existing cross-reactive memory T cells took part in the SARS-CoV-2 response. The study covered only a couple of mild cases, and larger cohorts including severe cases with pre-infection samples were considered necessary. Clones that contracted from day 15 to 85 showed balanced CD4/CD8 phenotypes, whereas a second wave of clones that expanded from day 15 to 37 leaned towards CD4+.

Of note for this clonotype: The specificity of this receptor is unknown. No clone much larger than this one lies a single base away; base qualities are absent.

This sequence uses TRBV7-9 and TRBJ1-1, with 7 junctional bases fitting TRBD1. The clonotype originates from an adult woman who had mild COVID-19 (a few samples of this study predate the infection). The sample titles of this study are shuffled in the database, so cell type and time point are left out; the donor was told from shared clones. The sequencing input was PBMCs or a T cell subset sorted from them (not recorded which). The nucleotide sequence is given as TGTGCCAGCAGCCACCTTGGGACAGCGAACACTGAAGCTTTCTTT. Its translation is CASSHLGTANTEAFF.